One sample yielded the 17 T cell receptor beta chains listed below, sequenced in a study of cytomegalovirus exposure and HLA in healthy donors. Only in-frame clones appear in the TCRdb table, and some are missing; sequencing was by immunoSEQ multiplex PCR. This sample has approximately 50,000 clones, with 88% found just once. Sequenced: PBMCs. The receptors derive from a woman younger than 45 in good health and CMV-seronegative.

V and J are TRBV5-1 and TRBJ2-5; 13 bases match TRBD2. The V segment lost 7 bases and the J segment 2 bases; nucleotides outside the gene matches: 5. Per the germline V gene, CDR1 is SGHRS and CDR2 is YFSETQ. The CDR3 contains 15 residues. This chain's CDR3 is CASCRTSGSQETQYF. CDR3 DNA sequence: TGCGCCAGCTGCAGGACTAGCGGGAGTCAAGAGACCCAGTACTTC.

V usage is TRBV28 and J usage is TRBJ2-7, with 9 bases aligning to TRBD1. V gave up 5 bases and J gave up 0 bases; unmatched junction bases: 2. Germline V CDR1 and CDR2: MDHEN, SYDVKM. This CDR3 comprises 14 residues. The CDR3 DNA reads TGTGCCAGCAGTGGACAGGGGAGCTCCTACGAGCAGTACTTC. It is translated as CASSGQGSSYEQYF.

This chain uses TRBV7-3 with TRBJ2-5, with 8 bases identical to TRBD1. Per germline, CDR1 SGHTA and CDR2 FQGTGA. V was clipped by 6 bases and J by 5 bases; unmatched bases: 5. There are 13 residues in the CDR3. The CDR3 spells CASSLGQGETQYF. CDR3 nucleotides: TGTGCCAGCAGTCTCGGACAGGGTGAGACCCAGTACTTC.

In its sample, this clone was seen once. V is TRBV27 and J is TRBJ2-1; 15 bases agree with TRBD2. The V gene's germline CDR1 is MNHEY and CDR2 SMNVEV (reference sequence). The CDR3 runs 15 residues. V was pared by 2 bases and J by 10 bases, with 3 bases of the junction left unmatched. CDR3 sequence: CASSLEGLAGGEQFF. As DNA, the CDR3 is TGTGCCAGCAGTTTAGAGGGACTAGCGGGAGGAGAGCAGTTCTTC.

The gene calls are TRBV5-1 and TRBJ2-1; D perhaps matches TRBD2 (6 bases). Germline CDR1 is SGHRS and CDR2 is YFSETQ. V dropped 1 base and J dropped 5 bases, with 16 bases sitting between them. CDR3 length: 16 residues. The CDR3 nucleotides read TGCGCCAGCAGCTTGCCGGCTGAGTCTAGCGACAATGAGCAGTTCTTC. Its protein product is CASSLPAESSDNEQFF.

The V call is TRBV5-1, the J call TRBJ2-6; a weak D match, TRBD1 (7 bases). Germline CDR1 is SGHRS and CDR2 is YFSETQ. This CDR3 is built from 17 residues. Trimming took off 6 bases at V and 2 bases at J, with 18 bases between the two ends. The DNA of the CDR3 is TGCGCCAGCACCCCAAGCGGGCAGGGGGCTGGGGCCAACGTCCTGACTTTC. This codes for CASTPSGQGAGANVLTF.

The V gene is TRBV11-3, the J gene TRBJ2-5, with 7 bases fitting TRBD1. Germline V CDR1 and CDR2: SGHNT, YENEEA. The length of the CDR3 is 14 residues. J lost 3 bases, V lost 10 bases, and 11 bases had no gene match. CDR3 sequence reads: CAIQPTGTEETQYF. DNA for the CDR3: TGTGCCATCCAACCTACCGGGACAGAAGAGACCCAGTACTTC.

The CDR3, as DNA: TGTGCCACTTGTATCTCCTACAATGAGCAGTTCTTC. This encodes CATCISYNEQFF. The chain carries TRBV28 and TRBJ2-1; D call uncertain. Looked up from germline, CDR1 is MDHEN and CDR2 is SYDVKM. The CDR3 has 12 residues. Trimming removed 10 bases from V and 0 bases from J, with 7 bases in between.

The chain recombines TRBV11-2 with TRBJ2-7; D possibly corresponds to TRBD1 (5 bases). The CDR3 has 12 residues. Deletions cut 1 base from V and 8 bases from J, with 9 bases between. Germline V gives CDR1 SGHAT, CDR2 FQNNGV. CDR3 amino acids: CASSLVTGKQYF. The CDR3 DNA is TGTGCCAGCAGCTTAGTCACAGGCAAGCAGTACTTC.

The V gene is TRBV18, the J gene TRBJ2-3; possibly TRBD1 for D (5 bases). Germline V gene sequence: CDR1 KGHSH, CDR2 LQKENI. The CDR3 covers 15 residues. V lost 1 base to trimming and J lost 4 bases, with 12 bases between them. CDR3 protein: CASSPRQQASDTQYF. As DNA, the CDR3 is TGTGCCAGCTCACCACGCCAACAGGCTTCAGATACGCAGTATTTT.

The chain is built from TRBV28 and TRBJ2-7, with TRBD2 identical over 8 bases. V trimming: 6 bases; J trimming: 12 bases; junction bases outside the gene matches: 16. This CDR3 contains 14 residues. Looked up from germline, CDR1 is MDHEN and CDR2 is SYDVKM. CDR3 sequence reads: CASSSGTRALIGYF. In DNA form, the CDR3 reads TGTGCCAGCAGCTCCGGGACTAGGGCGCTTATCGGGTACTTC.

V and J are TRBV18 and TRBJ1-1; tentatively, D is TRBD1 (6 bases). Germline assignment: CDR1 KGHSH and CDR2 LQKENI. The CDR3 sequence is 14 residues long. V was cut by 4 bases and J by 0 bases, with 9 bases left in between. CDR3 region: CASSRQEMNTEAFF. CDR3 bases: TGTGCCAGCTCACGACAGGAGATGAACACTGAAGCTTTCTTT.

The CDR3 loop reads CASSVGINAAAEQYF. Here the CDR3 DNA reads TGTGCCAGCAGCGTAGGGATTAATGCTGCGGCTGAGCAGTACTTC. V usage is TRBV9 and J usage is TRBJ2-7, with D unclear. The V and J ends lost 0 bases and 7 bases respectively, with 17 bases between them. CDR1 and CDR2 from the germline V gene are SGDLS and YYNGEE. CDR3 size: 15 residues.

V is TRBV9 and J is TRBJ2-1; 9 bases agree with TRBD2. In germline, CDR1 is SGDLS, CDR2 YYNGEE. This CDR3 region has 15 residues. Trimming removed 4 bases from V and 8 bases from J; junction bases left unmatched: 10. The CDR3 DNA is TGTGCCAGCAGCCAGACACTAGCGGGTGTAGATGAGCAGTTCTTC. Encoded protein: CASSQTLAGVDEQFF.

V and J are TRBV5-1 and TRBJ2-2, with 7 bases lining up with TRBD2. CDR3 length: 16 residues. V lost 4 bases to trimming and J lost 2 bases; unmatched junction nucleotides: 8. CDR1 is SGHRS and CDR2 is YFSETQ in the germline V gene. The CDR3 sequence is CASSRKRELNTGELFF. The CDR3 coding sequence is TGCGCCAGCAGCCGCAAGCGGGAATTAAACACCGGGGAGCTGTTTTTT.

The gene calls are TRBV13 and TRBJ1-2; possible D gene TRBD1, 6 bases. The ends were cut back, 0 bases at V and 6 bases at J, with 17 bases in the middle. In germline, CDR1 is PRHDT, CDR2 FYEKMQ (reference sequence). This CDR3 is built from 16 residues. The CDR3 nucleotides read TGTGCCAGCAGCTTAGGAGCTCACCGGGACAATAATGGCTACACCTTC. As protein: CASSLGAHRDNNGYTF.

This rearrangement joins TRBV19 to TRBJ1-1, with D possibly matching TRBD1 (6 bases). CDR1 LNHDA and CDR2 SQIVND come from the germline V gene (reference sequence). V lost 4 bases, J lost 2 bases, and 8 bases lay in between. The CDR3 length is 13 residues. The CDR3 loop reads CASSRTVNTEAFF. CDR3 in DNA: TGTGCCAGTAGTAGGACAGTCAACACTGAAGCTTTCTTT.